This T cell receptor beta chain was recovered during a study of T cells in women clearing cervical HPV infection. Study information: Case blood was drawn when the lesion was first found; control blood after infection became undetectable. Study results and caveats: Combining TCR richness with V gene abundances gave roughly 0.84 AUC. Timing of associations relative to infection is unclear; T-cell subsets were not isolated. Richness differences could reflect unmeasured T-cell content per sample.

Worth noting for this clone: Its antigen is not identified. The read ends 3 residues before the CDR3 terminus; that terminus is restored from the germline J gene.

This table comes from immunoSEQ multiplex PCR, and its TCRdb copy is limited to in-frame clones, with some not included. This sample's table has tens of thousands of clones. The CDR3 totals 15 residues. From germline, CDR1 is DFQATT and CDR2 SNEGSKA (reference sequence). With V trimmed by 0 bases and J by 8 bases, 5 bases remained unmatched. The chain joins TRBV20-1 to TRBJ2-1, with TRBD2 matching 12 bases. This receptor was taken from a woman aged 18-69 years with a cervical HPV16 infection that either progressed to CIN3+ or cleared (not recorded which). Specimen: blood buffy coat. The CDR3 reads CSARETSGRGDEQFF. The CDR3 DNA, read in part, is TGCAGTGCTAGAGAGACTAGCGGGAGAGGAGATGAG.